Sequencing of this T cell receptor (beta chain) was carried out in a study of Ad26.COV2.S vaccination and SARS-CoV-2 variants. Turning to the study itself: The COV1001 Ad26.COV2.S trial arm included the donor.

As to treatment: about 20 received Ad26.COV2.S at low or high dose, single or two shots; a few received placebo; per-sample allocation not given. Sampling happened 63 days after the first vaccine or placebo injection. This person who donated was an adult of 18-55 years in Boston. The vaccine antigen was prefusion-stabilized Wuhan SARS-CoV-2 spike. Details on this clone: Its antigen is unidentified.

The ends were cut back, 6 bases at V and 0 bases at J, with 12 bases in the middle. The germline CDR1 and CDR2 sequences are MNHEY and SMNVEV (reference sequence). The CDR3 length is 15 residues. Measured with immunoSEQ multiplex PCR; TCRdb has only the in-frame clones, and not every one. Of 300,000 to 350,000 clones in the sample, around four fifths were seen once. Points from the study as a whole: Analyses that measured TCR breadth and depth may have underestimated total T cell responses.

This specimen was peripheral blood, taken in a trial of Ad26.COV2.S vaccine versus placebo. The clonotype was recovered from a person between 18 and 65 years old who received the Ad26.COV2.S COVID-19 vaccine or a placebo. The chain couples TRBV27 to TRBJ1-5; the D is unclear. CDR3 in DNA: TGTGCCAGCAGGAGCGACGGTTATAGCAATCAGCCCCAGCATTTT. This gives the protein CASRSDGYSNQPQHF.